This entry concerns a single T cell receptor beta chain. The data are from a study of technical replicates of blood from a handful of donors. Between the trimmed V and J ends, which lost 5 bases and 6 bases, there was a span of 12 bases. The CDR3 is made up of 13 amino acids. CDR1 is SEHNR, CDR2 FQNEAQ, per germline (reference sequence). TCRdb's copy holds only in-frame clones and misses some; the assay was immunoSEQ multiplex PCR. The sample holds tens of thousands of clones, roughly 86% seen once. This clonotype originated in a human donor in good health. Some clones in this sample may be carry-over from other donors' samples. Sequencing was performed on PBMCs. V and J are TRBV7-9 and TRBJ2-3; TRBD1 might be the D (6 bases). DNA for the CDR3: TGTGCCAGCAGCCCAACAGGGAGTGATACGCAGTATTTT. The encoded protein is CASSPTGSDTQYF.